This T cell receptor (beta chain) derives from a study of PD-L1 blockade in urothelial cancer. Findings and limits, study-wide: Pretreatment blood TCR clonality under the median forecast improved survival.

What went into each PCR as a spike was synthetic TCR analog templates. Libraries were prepared by immunoSEQ multiplex PCR; TCRdb keeps only in-frame clonotypes and omits some of them. The sample has tens of thousands of clones; 70% to 85% are singletons. Comment on this clone: Its antigen is as yet unknown.

This CDR3 region has 18 residues. V was shortened by 4 bases and J by 0 bases, with 20 bases between the two germline ends. Germline V gene data show CDR1 as LGHNA and CDR2 as YNFKEQ. As for time point: peripheral blood 6 weeks after treatment start. The study enrolled patients with locally advanced or metastatic urothelial carcinoma. Samples were collected from each patient before treatment and during treatment. Each patient gave between 1 and 8 of them in total. This sequence was found in a man aged 50-59 years with urothelial cancer. Sequenced material: PBMCs, taken around atezolizumab (anti-PD-L1) treatment. J is TRBJ2-3 and V is TRBV4-2, with D possibly matching TRBD2 (6 bases). This CDR3 reads CASSPQSDGGASTDTQYF. The CDR3 bases are TGTGCCAGCAGCCCTCAATCGGACGGGGGTGCTAGCACAGATACGCAGTATTTT.